This T cell receptor (beta chain) was found in a study of regulatory T cells in long-lasting Graves disease. Study-level information: It was over 5 years of antithyroid drugs, with positive TSH receptor antibodies, that meant persistent Graves' disease.

The CDR3 loop spans 15 amino acids. The V and J ends lost 5 bases and 6 bases, in that order; junction bases with no gene match: 5. With iRepertoire HTBI primers and Arm-PCR of CDR3 regions, TCR beta libraries were built. In the original processing: Segment identification across samples yielded about 60 TRBV and 12 to 15 TRBJ segments. Via MiXCR, TCRdb re-called the multiplex PCR reads, giving one row per CDR3 protein. TCRdb, rather than the study authors, made the V and J calls. The sample lists under 500,000 distinct CDR3 sequences; under 25% were seen once. Comments on this clonotype: Its target is not known.

Broader study findings: Among the persistent patients, 2,741 public clonotypes were shared, more than the approximately 1,000 shared among new patients. Segments TRBV28, TRBJ1-2 and TRBJ2-5 showed preferential usage in persistent disease.

The time point is: persistent/refractory GD, antithyroid drugs over 5 years with positive TRAb. Making the TCR library involved RNA that had been extracted from PBMCs. The J gene is TRBJ2-1, the V gene TRBV12-3 or TRBV12-4, with 12 bases aligning to TRBD2. The sequenced sample was peripheral blood mononuclear cells (PBMCs), obtained when the disease was refractory, from a patient treated with antithyroid drugs. This receptor was taken from a female donor with Graves disease. The CDR3 bases are TGTGCCAGCAGTCGACTAGCGGGAGTCTCCAATGAGCAGTTCTTC. The encoded protein is CASSRLAGVSNEQFF.